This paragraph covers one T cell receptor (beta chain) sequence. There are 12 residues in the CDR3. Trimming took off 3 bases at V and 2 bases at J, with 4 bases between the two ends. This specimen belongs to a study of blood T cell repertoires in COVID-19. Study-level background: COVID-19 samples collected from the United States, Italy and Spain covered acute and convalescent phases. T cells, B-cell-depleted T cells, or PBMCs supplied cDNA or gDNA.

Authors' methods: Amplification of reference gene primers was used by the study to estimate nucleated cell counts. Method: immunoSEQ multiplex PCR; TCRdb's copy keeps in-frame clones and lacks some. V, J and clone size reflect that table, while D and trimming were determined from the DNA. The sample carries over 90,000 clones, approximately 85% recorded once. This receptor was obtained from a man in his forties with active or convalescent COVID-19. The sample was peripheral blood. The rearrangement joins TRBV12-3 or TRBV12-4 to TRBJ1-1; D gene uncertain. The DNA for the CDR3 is TGTGCCAGCAGTTTTAGTAACACTGAAGCTTTCTTT. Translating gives CASSFSNTEAFF.